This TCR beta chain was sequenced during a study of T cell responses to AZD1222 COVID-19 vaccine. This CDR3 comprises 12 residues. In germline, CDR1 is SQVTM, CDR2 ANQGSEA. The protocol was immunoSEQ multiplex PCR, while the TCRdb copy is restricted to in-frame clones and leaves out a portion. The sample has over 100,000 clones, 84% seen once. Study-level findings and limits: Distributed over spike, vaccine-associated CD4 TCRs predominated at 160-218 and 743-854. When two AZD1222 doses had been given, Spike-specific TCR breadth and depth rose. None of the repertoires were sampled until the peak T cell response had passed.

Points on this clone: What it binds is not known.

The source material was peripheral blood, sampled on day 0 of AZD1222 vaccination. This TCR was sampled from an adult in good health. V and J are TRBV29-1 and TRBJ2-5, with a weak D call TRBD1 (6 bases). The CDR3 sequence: CSAGTTEETQYF. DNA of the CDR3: TGCAGTGCAGGGACAACGGAAGAGACCCAGTACTTC.